The rows below give T cell receptor beta chains drawn from one sample of a study of identical twins. TCRdb re-called the 5' RACE reads through MiXCR, storing one row per CDR3 protein. This sample carries about 890,000 distinct CDR3 sequences, roughly an eighth of them seen once, and the ten largest clones take about 1.5%. Separately, the same data were catalogued under a study of yellow fever vaccine responses in identical twins.

Input material: PBMCs. The receptors derive from a woman younger than 30 in good health. The conserved cysteine and the conserved F or W are not part of the CDR3 here. Some rows have no size entry. The others give once, few or many, or a class for an expanded clone.

v_gene	abundance	j_gene	CDR3aa
TRBV24-1	few	TRBJ2-2	ATSDVSGRAFVELF
TRBV12-3/TRBV12-4	.	TRBJ2-4	ASSLSGYKNIQY
TRBV14	.	TRBJ1-1	ASSHLGGGASGAF
TRBV10-2	.	TRBJ1-6	ASSRGGAQSPLH
TRBV25-1	once	TRBJ2-2	ASSEHLRDRETGELF
TRBV15	many	TRBJ2-7	ATSTRQGLYEQY
TRBV20-1	many	TRBJ2-1	SAASLGGYNEQF
TRBV29-1	.	TRBJ2-3	SVVGRVNTDTQY
TRBV27	few	TRBJ2-3	ASSLGQGTGTQY
TRBV10-3	.	TRBJ1-4	AISEPGTATNEKLF
TRBV24-1	.	TRBJ2-3	ATSNPGPGDTQY
TRBV29-1	few	TRBJ2-4	SVSFPAKNIQY
TRBV29-1	.	TRBJ1-1	SVTVSGTEAF
TRBV6-5	.	TRBJ2-2	ASSYSRTGRNGELF
TRBV27	few	TRBJ2-1	ASSWERGTYNEQF
TRBV7-9	.	TRBJ2-1	ASSSVRLAAYNEQF